The 17 T cell receptor beta chains presented below share a single source sample, sequenced in a study of beta chain features in type 1 diabetes. Isolated RNA was reverse transcribed in full, so expressed TCRB transcripts were sequenced. Only in-frame clones appear in the TCRdb table, and some are missing; sequencing was by immunoSEQ multiplex PCR. The sample has fewer than 350,000 clones; 20% are singletons. Sequencing was carried out using naive CD4+ T cells from blood. The receptors derive from a woman under 30 in good health.

This chain connects TRBV11-2 to TRBJ2-2; tentatively, D is TRBD1 (5 bases). The germline V gene encodes CDR1 SGHAT and CDR2 FQNNGV. The CDR3 spans 14 residues. V was cut by 5 bases and J by 4 bases, with 11 bases left in between. The CDR3 DNA follows: TGTGCCAGCAGCGATCAGGGAAGCACCGGGGAGCTGTTTTTT. This codes for CASSDQGSTGELFF.

The chain combines TRBV7-9 with TRBJ2-1, with D possibly TRBD1 on 6 matching bases. V shed 6 bases and J shed 1 base, with 16 bases lying between them. The CDR3 spans 16 residues. The germline CDR1 and CDR2 sequences are SEHNR and FQNEAQ (reference sequence). The CDR3 reads CASRLRDTGSYNEQFF. The CDR3 DNA reads TGTGCCAGCAGGTTACGGGACACTGGTTCCTACAATGAGCAGTTCTTC.

This clone showed up just a few times. The rearrangement uses TRBV7-2 and TRBJ1-1; D gene ambiguous. Trimming removed 5 bases at V and 3 bases at J, with 13 bases between. This CDR3 is built from 14 residues. Germline assignment: CDR1 SGHTA and CDR2 FQGNSA. The CDR3 DNA is TGTGCCAGCAGCCCCGACCGAGGATACACTGAAGCTTTCTTT. Protein sequence: CASSPDRGYTEAFF. The full variable domain, its missing parts supplied by reference TRBV7-2 and TRBJ1-1, is GAGVSQSPSNKVTEKGKDVELRCDPISGHTALYWYRQSLGQGLEFLIYFQGNSAPDKSGLPSDRFSAERTGGSVSTLTIQRTQQEDSAVYLCASSPDRGYTEAFFGQGTRLTVV.

The J gene is TRBJ1-2, the V gene TRBV29-1, with TRBD1 matching over 7 bases. V lost 7 bases to trimming and J lost 13 bases; unmatched junction nucleotides: 3. The CDR3 has 8 amino acids. Germline loops: CDR1 SQVTM, CDR2 ANQGSEA. The DNA of the CDR3 is TGCAGCGGAGGGACAGCCACCTTC. Amino acids: CSGGTATF.

The sample holds a few counts of this clone. The CDR3, as DNA: TGCGCCAGCAGCTTGGCTTTAGCCAAAAACATTCAGTACTTC. Its translation: CASSLALAKNIQYF. The chain joins TRBV5-1 to TRBJ2-4; D not certain. The CDR3 consists of 14 residues. V lost 0 bases and J 0 bases, leaving 4 bases between the germline ends. Germline V gene sequence: CDR1 SGHRS, CDR2 YFSETQ.

This clone was detected only a few times. The rearrangement joins TRBV6-1 to TRBJ2-7; 10 bases are shared with TRBD2. The V gene's germline CDR1 is MNHNS and CDR2 SASEGT. This CDR3 region has 15 residues. The V segment lost 0 bases and the J segment 5 bases; nucleotides outside the gene matches: 4. CDR3 DNA: TGTGCCAGCAGTGAAGCCACTAGCGGGAACGACGAGCAGTACTTC. Amino acid sequence: CASSEATSGNDEQYF.

This clone was seen just once. This chain links TRBV7-8 with TRBJ2-6, with 7 bases matching TRBD1. This CDR3 region has 22 residues. V trimming: 0 bases; J trimming: 1 base; junction bases outside the gene matches: 18. Per germline, CDR1 SGHVS and CDR2 FQNEAQ. The CDR3 sequence is CASSLARLARQGWASGANVLTF. As DNA, the CDR3 is TGTGCCAGCAGCTTAGCGAGGTTGGCCAGACAGGGATGGGCATCTGGGGCCAACGTCCTGACTTTC.

The V gene is TRBV6-6, the J gene TRBJ2-3; 7 positions match TRBD2. Germline loops: CDR1 MNHNY, CDR2 SVGAGI (reference sequence). CDR3 length equals 15 residues. V lost 0 bases and J lost 3; bases outside the gene matches: 3. As DNA, the CDR3 is TGTGCCAGCAGTTACTCAGCGGGAAGGACAGATACGCAGTATTTT. Translating it yields CASSYSAGRTDTQYF.

A few counts support this clone. The gene calls are TRBV2 and TRBJ1-5; D possibly corresponds to TRBD1 (5 bases). Trimming left V 8 bases short and J 0 bases short, with 20 bases between. The CDR3 runs 17 residues. CDR1 and CDR2 from the germline V gene are SNHLY and FYNNEI. As DNA, the CDR3 is TGTGCCAGCTCCCCGGGCCGTTGGGGGGATAGCAATCAGCCCCAGCATTTT. It specifies CASSPGRWGDSNQPQHF.

This clone was seen a handful of times. The chain has TRBV7-9 and TRBJ2-1, with 10 positions matching TRBD2. The V and J ends lost 3 bases and 7 bases, in that order; junction bases with no gene match: 6. Germline values: CDR1 SEHNR, CDR2 FQNEAQ (reference sequence). The CDR3 has 15 amino acids. CDR3 sequence (DNA): TGTGCCAGCAGCTTGGTAGCGGGGGGCAGGAATGAGCAGTTCTTC. This translates into CASSLVAGGRNEQFF.

The genes are TRBV7-9 and TRBJ2-1, with TRBD1 as a possible D gene (6 bases). V was trimmed by 5 bases and J by 1 base, leaving 15 bases between them. Germline CDR1 is SEHNR and CDR2 is FQNEAQ (reference sequence). The CDR3 runs 16 residues. This chain's CDR3 is CASSGGQLLSYNEQFF. The CDR3 bases are TGTGCCAGCAGCGGAGGACAGTTATTGTCCTACAATGAGCAGTTCTTC.

This clone was seen a handful of times. The chain joins TRBV4-3 to TRBJ2-3; 13 positions match TRBD2. V shed 4 bases, J shed 8 bases, and the junction held 6 bases outside the gene matches. Germline-derived CDR1 and CDR2 are LGHNA and YSLEER. CDR3 size: 15 residues. The CDR3 nucleotides read TGCGCCAGCAGCCGACTAGCGGGGGGTCTCGGTACGCAGTATTTT. Amino acids: CASSRLAGGLGTQYF.

This clone has a handful of counts. This chain's CDR3 is CASNRQGGTDTQYF. Here the CDR3 DNA reads TGTGCCAGCAACAGACAGGGTGGCACAGATACGCAGTATTTT. V gene TRBV2 combines with J gene TRBJ2-3; the match to TRBD1 covers 7 bases. The trim removed 7 bases at V and 1 base at J, leaving 5 bases unmatched. CDR1 is SNHLY, CDR2 FYNNEI, per germline. The CDR3 runs to 14 residues.

The rearrangement uses TRBV5-1 and TRBJ2-3; maybe TRBD2 (5 bases). V was shortened by 4 bases and J by 6 bases, with 12 bases between the two germline ends. The length of the CDR3 is 13 residues. Germline CDR1 and CDR2: SGHRS and YFSETQ. The CDR3 nucleotides are TGCGCCAGCAGCCAGGACTGGGAGGATACGCAGTATTTT. This encodes CASSQDWEDTQYF.

This clone was seen more than once but under ten times. The chain links TRBV5-1 to TRBJ2-1, with TRBD2 as a possible D gene (5 bases). V lost 0 bases, J lost 5 bases, and 12 bases lay in between. Germline CDR1 and CDR2: SGHRS and YFSETQ. The CDR3 is made up of 15 amino acids. DNA of the CDR3: TGCGCCAGCAGCTTGGTGGCTAGCCGGCACAATGAGCAGTTCTTC. Translated: CASSLVASRHNEQFF. Filled out from reference TRBV5-1 and TRBJ2-1, the complete variable domain reads KAGVTQTPRYLIKTRGQQVTLSCSPISGHRSVSWYQQTPGQGLQFLFEYFSETQRNKGNFPGRFSGRQFSNSRSEMNVSTLELGDSALYLCASSLVASRHNEQFFGPGTRLTVL.

The chain combines TRBV5-1 with TRBJ2-2; D is unclear. V was cut by 2 bases and J by 6 bases, with 8 bases left in between. The germline gives CDR1 SGHRS, CDR2 YFSETQ. The CDR3 loop spans 13 amino acids. In nucleotides, the CDR3 is TGCGCCAGCAGCTTCGCAACGGCCGGGGAGCTGTTTTTT. It is translated as CASSFATAGELFF.

The V and J genes are TRBV11-2 and TRBJ1-5; D is unresolved. V was clipped by 5 bases and J by 5 bases, with 13 bases between them. Germline lookup yields CDR1 SGHAT and CDR2 FQNNGV. CDR3 length equals 14 residues. The CDR3 is CASSLTGGDQPQHF. The CDR3 DNA sequence: TGTGCCAGCAGCCTTACCGGCGGAGATCAGCCCCAGCATTTT.